A single T cell receptor beta chain is shown here with its context. Its target is not known. The sample is drawn from a study of cytomegalovirus exposure and HLA in healthy donors. As for the study in general: Membership in the Caucasian-associated ancestry cluster was found for about 80% of roughly 360 genotyped donors. Study findings and constraints: Reportedly, diagnosis of cytomegalovirus status by the classifier showed high specificity and sensitivity. In a later analysis, TCR beta V- and J-gene trimming showed a link to a missense DCLRE1C variant.

The CDR3 is 13 amino acids. V shed 5 bases, J shed 8 bases, and the junction held 6 bases outside the gene matches. The V gene's germline CDR1 is GTSNPN and CDR2 SVGIG (reference sequence). 13 Jbeta primers and 60 Vbeta primers were used for the PCR. Only in-frame clones appear in the TCRdb table, and some are missing; sequencing was by immunoSEQ multiplex PCR. In the table there are over 90,000 clones, 60% to 75% of which are singletons. The chain is built from TRBV30 and TRBJ1-4; TRBD1 aligns across 9 bases. The clonotype originates from an older woman in good health and CMV-seropositive. The sequencing input was PBMCs. The CDR3: CAWSTGGGEKLFF. CDR3 DNA: TGTGCCTGGTCGACAGGGGGAGGAGAAAAACTGTTTTTT.